This TCR beta chain was identified during a study of blood T cell repertoires in COVID-19. Using immunoSEQ multiplex PCR, the repertoire was profiled, and TCRdb retains in-frame clones only, with some absent. This table has under 400,000 clones, around nine tenths appearing once. The length of the CDR3 is 13 residues. Germline lookup yields CDR1 MDHEN and CDR2 SYDVKM. Trimming stripped 5 bases from V and 7 bases from J, with 14 bases between. The specimen sequenced was PBMCs or T cells enriched from blood (not recorded which). This sequence originates from a woman aged 25-40 years who had been exposed to COVID-19. The chain is built from TRBV28 and TRBJ1-2; D may be TRBD1 (6 bases). CDR3 amino acids: CASSPTGKGGYTF. The CDR3 DNA reads as TGTGCCAGCAGTCCTACAGGGAAGGGTGGCTACACCTTC.